The clone carrying this T cell receptor beta chain was seen only a few times. Antigen: not known. The data belong to a study of T cell responses to AZD1222 COVID-19 vaccine. Turning to the study itself: Samples with a second dose at about 4 or about 12 weeks were pooled together. Whole-study findings and limits: Baseline serology detected seropositivity in only five or six AZD1222 recipients. Females outnumbered males among donors, who were mostly white British; clonal diversity was possibly underestimated. Spike-specific TCRs gained breadth and depth after people received two AZD1222 doses.

Trimming removed 6 bases at V and 7 bases at J, with 21 bases between. The CDR3 runs to 15 residues. Looked up from germline, CDR1 is SGHTA and CDR2 is FQGNSA. Here immunoSEQ multiplex PCR was the method, and the copy in TCRdb shows in-frame clones only, minus some. The sample consists of about 110,000 clones, about 93% of them appearing once. Sequences were derived from peripheral blood, sampled on day 0 of AZD1222 vaccination. The TCR was taken from an adult in good health. The rearrangement links TRBV7-2 to TRBJ1-1, with TRBD1 as a possible D gene (5 bases). Here the CDR3 reads CASRPPGAGSFEAFF. The CDR3 DNA reads TGTGCCAGCAGACCCCCCGGGGCAGGAAGCTTTGAAGCTTTCTTT.